This entry lists 10 T cell receptor beta chains sequenced from one sample in a study of chemoradiotherapy in HPV16-positive cancers. Generated by immunoSEQ multiplex PCR, the TCRdb table keeps only in-frame clones and is missing some. The sample shows some 13,000 clones, more than 75% of them seen only once. Sample: blood, taken from a patient who underwent chemoradiotherapy. These receptors came from a human donor with HPV-associated anogenital cancer.

This chain joins TRBV4-1 and TRBJ2-7; D might be TRBD1 or TRBD2, each matching 5 bases. Trimming removed 0 bases at V and 0 bases at J, with 9 bases between. This CDR3 spans 15 amino acids. The germline V gene has CDR1 MGHRA and CDR2 YSYEKL. Here the CDR3 DNA reads TGCGCCAGCAGCCAAGAAGGGACCTACTCCTACGAGCAGTACTTC. Protein sequence: CASSQEGTYSYEQYF.

This chain connects TRBV6-1 to TRBJ1-2; unclear D gene. Germline assignment: CDR1 MNHNS and CDR2 SASEGT. The CDR3 is 15 residues long. Between the trimmed V and J ends, which lost 7 bases and 0 bases, there was a span of 15 bases. CDR3 sequence (DNA): TGTGCCAGCACTCCGACCAGGACCGCTAACTATGGCTACACCTTC. Protein: CASTPTRTANYGYTF.

This clone appeared once. The CDR3 loop is CASSLPGLAEDTQYF. CDR3 nucleotides: TGTGCCAGCAGTTTACCGGGACTAGCGGAAGATACGCAGTATTTT. The chain links TRBV28 to TRBJ2-3; 11 positions match TRBD2. The germline V gene encodes CDR1 MDHEN and CDR2 SYDVKM. V lost 2 bases and J lost 5; bases outside the gene matches: 3. The length of the CDR3 is 15 residues.

V usage is TRBV30 and J usage is TRBJ2-2; D not certain. V was pared by 4 bases and J by 2 bases, with 5 bases between. Germline CDR1 reads GTSNPN; CDR2 reads SVGIG (reference sequence). The CDR3 is made up of 12 amino acids. The CDR3 coding sequence is TGTGCCTGGAAGGAAAACACCGGGGAGCTGTTTTTT. This translates into CAWKENTGELFF.

The J gene is TRBJ2-2, the V gene TRBV11-2, with D perhaps TRBD1 (5 bases). CDR3 length equals 14 residues. Germline V lookup: CDR1 SGHAT, CDR2 FQNNGV. Trimming left V 6 bases short and J 11 bases short, with 19 bases between. The DNA of the CDR3 is TGTGCCAGCAGTCTTCACAGACAGAAAGTAGAGCTGTTTTTT. Its protein product is CASSLHRQKVELFF. The variable domain in full, with the rest retrieved from reference TRBV11-2 and TRBJ2-2, is EAGVAQSPRYKIIEKRQSVAFWCNPISGHATLYWYQQILGQGPKLLIQFQNNGVVDDSQLPKDRFSAERLKGVDSTLKIQPAKLEDSAVYLCASSLHRQKVELFFGEGSRLTVL.

The J gene is TRBJ2-7, the V gene TRBV6-4; 10 positions agree with TRBD2. CDR1 and CDR2 (germline): MRHNA, SNTAGT. V was clipped by 9 bases and J by 4 bases; unmatched bases: 24. The CDR3 sequence is 19 residues long. The CDR3 nucleotides read TGTGCCAGGAACTACCTGAAAGGGAGCGGGGGGGCTCTCAGGTACGAGCAGTACGTC. This translates into CARNYLKGSGGALRYEQYV.

The CDR3 DNA follows: TGTGCCAGCAGCTCGGGACAGCCTTTAGGGGAGCAGTACGTC. Amino acid sequence: CASSSGQPLGEQYV. The rearrangement links TRBV7-9 to TRBJ2-7; 7 bases fit TRBD1. The V gene end was trimmed by 4 bases and the J gene end by 7 bases; junction bases not matched to a gene: 10. Per germline, CDR1 SEHNR and CDR2 FQNEAQ (reference sequence). The length of the CDR3 is 14 residues.

V is TRBV5-1 and J is TRBJ1-1, with D unclear. Germline loops: CDR1 SGHRS, CDR2 YFSETQ. V lost 4 bases to trimming and J lost 1 base, with 14 bases between them. This CDR3 has 15 amino acids. CDR3 nucleotide sequence: TGCGCCAGCAGCGCGGTGGGCCAGCCGAACACTGAAGCTTTCTTT. It specifies CASSAVGQPNTEAFF. Combining the CDR3 with reference TRBV5-1 and TRBJ1-1 gives the whole variable domain KAGVTQTPRYLIKTRGQQVTLSCSPISGHRSVSWYQQTPGQGLQFLFEYFSETQRNKGNFPGRFSGRQFSNSRSEMNVSTLELGDSALYLCASSAVGQPNTEAFFGQGTRLTVV.

This rearrangement joins TRBV4-1 to TRBJ1-1, with a weak D call TRBD1 (5 bases). Germline V gene lookup returns CDR1 MGHRA and CDR2 YSYEKL. This CDR3 region has 13 residues. V gave up 4 bases and J gave up 4 bases, with 10 bases separating them. The CDR3 nucleotides read TGCGCCAGCAGCCGGGGGGGGAGCACTGAAGCTTTCTTT. It is translated as CASSRGGSTEAFF.

The V gene is TRBV9, the J gene TRBJ2-7; D is possibly TRBD1 (6 bases). This CDR3 region has 13 residues. Trimming cost V 4 bases and J 13 bases, with 21 bases left between them. Germline assignment: CDR1 SGDLS and CDR2 YYNGEE. As DNA, the CDR3 is TGTGCCAGCAGCTCAAACCTACAGGGTCCAATATACTTC. This sequence encodes CASSSNLQGPIYF.